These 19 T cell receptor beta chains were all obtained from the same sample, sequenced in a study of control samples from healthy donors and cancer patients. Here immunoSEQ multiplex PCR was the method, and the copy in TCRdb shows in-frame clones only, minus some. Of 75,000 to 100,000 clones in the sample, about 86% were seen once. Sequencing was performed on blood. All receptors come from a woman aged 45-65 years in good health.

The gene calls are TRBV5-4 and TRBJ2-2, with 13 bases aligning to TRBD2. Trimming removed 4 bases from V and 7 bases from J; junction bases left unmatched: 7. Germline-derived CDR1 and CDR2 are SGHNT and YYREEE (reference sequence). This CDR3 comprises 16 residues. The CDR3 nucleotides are TGTGCCAGCAGCCGCGGACTAGCGGGAGAAAACGGGGAGCTGTTTTTT. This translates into CASSRGLAGENGELFF.

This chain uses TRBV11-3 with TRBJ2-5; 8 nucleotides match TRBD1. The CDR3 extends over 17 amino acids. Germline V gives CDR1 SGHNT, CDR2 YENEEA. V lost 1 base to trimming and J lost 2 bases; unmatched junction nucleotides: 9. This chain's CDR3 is CASSLALPGQVQETQYF. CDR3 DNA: TGTGCCAGCAGCTTAGCTTTACCGGGACAGGTACAAGAGACCCAGTACTTC.

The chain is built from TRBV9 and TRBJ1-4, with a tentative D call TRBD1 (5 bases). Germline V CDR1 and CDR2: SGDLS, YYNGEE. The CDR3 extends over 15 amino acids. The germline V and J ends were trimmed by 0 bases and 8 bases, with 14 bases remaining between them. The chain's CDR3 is CASSVDAGPGEKLFF. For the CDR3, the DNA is TGTGCCAGCAGCGTAGACGCAGGGCCAGGAGAAAAACTGTTTTTT.

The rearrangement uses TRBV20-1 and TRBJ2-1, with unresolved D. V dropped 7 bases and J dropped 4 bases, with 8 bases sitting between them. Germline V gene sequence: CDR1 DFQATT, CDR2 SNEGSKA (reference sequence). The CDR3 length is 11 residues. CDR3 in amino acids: CSVRVYNEQFF. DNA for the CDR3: TGCAGTGTTAGGGTTTACAATGAGCAGTTCTTC.

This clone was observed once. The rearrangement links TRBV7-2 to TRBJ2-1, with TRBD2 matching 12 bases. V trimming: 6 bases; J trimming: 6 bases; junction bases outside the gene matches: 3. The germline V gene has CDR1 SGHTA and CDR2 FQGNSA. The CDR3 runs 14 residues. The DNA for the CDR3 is TGTGCCAGCAGAAGGGGACTAGCGGGCAATGAGCAGTTCTTC. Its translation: CASRRGLAGNEQFF.

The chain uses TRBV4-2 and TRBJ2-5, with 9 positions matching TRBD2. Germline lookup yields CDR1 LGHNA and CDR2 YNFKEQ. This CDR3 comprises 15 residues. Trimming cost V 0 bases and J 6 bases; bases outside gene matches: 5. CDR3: CASSQEERGAQTQYF. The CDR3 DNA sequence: TGTGCCAGCAGCCAAGAGGAGCGGGGGGCCCAGACCCAGTACTTC.

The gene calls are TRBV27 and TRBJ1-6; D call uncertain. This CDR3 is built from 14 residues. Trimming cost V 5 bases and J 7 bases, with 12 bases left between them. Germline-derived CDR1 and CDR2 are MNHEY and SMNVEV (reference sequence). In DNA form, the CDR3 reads TGTGCCAGCAGTCTCCGCCGGGGAAATTCACCCCTCCACTTT. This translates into CASSLRRGNSPLHF.

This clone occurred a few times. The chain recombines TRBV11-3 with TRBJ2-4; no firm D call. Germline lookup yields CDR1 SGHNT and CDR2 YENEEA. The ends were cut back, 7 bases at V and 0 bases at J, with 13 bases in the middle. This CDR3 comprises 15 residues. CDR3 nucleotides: TGTGCCAGCACGTCAAGTAGACTAGCCAAAAACATTCAGTACTTC. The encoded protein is CASTSSRLAKNIQYF.

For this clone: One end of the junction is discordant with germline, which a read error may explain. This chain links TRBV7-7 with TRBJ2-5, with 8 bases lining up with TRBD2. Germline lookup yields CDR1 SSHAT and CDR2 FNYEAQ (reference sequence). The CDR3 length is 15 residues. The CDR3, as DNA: TGTGCTAGCAGCCTAGCGGGTCAAAGAAGGGAGACCCAGTACTTC. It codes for CASSLAGQRRETQYF.

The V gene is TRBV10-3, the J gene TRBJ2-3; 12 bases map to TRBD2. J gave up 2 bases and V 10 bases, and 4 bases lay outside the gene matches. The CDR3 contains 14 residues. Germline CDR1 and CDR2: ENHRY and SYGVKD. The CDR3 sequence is CASRLAGDTDTQYF. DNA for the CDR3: TGTGCCAGCCGACTAGCGGGGGACACAGATACGCAGTATTTT.

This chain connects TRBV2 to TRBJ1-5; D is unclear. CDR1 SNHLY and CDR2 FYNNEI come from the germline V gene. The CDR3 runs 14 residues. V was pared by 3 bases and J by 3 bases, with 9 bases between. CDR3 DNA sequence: TGTGCCAGCAGTGAGGAACAGATCAATCAGCCCCAGCATTTT. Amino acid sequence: CASSEEQINQPQHF.

The CDR3: CASSFNGGDGNTIYF. In DNA form, the CDR3 reads TGTGCCAGCAGCTTCAACGGGGGCGACGGAAACACCATATATTTT. The chain joins TRBV7-2 to TRBJ1-3; TRBD1 is a possible D gene (6 bases). CDR1 is SGHTA, CDR2 FQGNSA, per germline. The V and J ends lost 3 bases and 4 bases respectively, with 13 bases between them. CDR3 length: 15 residues. Complete variable domain (other parts from reference TRBV7-2 and TRBJ1-3): GAGVSQSPSNKVTEKGKDVELRCDPISGHTALYWYRQSLGQGLEFLIYFQGNSAPDKSGLPSDRFSAERTGGSVSTLTIQRTQQEDSAVYLCASSFNGGDGNTIYFGEGSWLTVV.

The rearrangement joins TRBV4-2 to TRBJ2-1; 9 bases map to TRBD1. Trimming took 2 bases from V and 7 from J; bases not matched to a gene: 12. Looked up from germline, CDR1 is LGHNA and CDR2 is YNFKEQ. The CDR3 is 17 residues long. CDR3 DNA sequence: TGTGCCAGCAGCCAAATGGGACGGACAGGGGCTAGGAATGAGCAGTTCTTC. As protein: CASSQMGRTGARNEQFF.

The CDR3 sequence: CASSPNAGDQPQHF. CDR3 nucleotide sequence: TGTGCCAGCTCACCAAATGCTGGGGATCAGCCCCAGCATTTT. The chain employs TRBV18 and TRBJ1-5; D remains ambiguous. V was pared by 2 bases and J by 5 bases, with 10 bases between. There are 14 residues in the CDR3. Germline lookup yields CDR1 KGHSH and CDR2 LQKENI.

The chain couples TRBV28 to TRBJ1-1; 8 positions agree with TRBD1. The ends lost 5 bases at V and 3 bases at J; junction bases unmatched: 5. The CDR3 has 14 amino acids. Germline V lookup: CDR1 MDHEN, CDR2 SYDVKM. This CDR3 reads CASSRGTGYTEAFF. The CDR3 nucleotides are TGTGCCAGCAGTCGGGGGACAGGATACACTGAAGCTTTCTTT.

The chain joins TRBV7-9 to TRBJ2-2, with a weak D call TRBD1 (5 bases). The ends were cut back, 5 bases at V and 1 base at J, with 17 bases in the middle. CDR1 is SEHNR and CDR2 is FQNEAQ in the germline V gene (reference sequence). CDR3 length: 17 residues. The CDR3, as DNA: TGTGCCAGCAGCCATCGGGTCGACAGATTGAACACCGGGGAGCTGTTTTTT. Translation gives CASSHRVDRLNTGELFF.

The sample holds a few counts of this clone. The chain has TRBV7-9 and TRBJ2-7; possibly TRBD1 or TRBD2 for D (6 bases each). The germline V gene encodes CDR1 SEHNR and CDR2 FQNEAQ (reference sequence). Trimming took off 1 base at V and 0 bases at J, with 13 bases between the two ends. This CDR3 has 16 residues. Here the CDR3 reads CASSLGAGDFSYEQYF. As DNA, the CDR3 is TGTGCCAGCAGCTTAGGTGCAGGGGACTTCTCCTACGAGCAGTACTTC.

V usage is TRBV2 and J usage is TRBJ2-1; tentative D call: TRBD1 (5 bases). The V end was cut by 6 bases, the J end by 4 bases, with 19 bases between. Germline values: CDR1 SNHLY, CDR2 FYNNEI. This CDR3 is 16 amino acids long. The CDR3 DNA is TGTGCCAGCAGCCTATTCACAGGAACGGATTACAATGAGCAGTTCTTC. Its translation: CASSLFTGTDYNEQFF.

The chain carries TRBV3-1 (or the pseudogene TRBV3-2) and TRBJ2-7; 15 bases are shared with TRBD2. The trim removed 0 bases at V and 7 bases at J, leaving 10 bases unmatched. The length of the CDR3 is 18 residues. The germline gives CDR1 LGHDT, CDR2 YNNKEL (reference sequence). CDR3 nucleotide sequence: TGTGCCAGCAGCCAAGATGGGACTAGCGGGAGGCCAGGGGAAGAGCAGTACTTC. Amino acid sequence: CASSQDGTSGRPGEEQYF.